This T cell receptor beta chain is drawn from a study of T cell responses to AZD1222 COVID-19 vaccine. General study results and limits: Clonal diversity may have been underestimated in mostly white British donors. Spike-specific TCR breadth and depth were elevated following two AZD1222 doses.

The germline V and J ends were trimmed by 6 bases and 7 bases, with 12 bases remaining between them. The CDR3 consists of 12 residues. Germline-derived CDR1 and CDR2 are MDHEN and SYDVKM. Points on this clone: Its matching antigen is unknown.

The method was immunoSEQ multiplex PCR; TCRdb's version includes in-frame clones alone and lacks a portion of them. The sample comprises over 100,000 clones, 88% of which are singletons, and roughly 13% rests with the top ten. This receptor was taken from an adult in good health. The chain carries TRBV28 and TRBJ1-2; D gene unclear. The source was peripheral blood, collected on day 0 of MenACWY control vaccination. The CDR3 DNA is TGTGCCAGCAGCCCTGATATCTCTGGCTACACCTTC. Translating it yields CASSPDISGYTF.